The 3 T cell receptor beta chains listed next were all sequenced from one sample in a study of blood T cell repertoires in COVID-19. Using immunoSEQ multiplex PCR, the repertoire was profiled, and TCRdb retains in-frame clones only, with some absent. The table shows around 300,000 clones, with around 89% occurring only once. Sample: PBMCs or T cells enriched from blood (not recorded which). The source of these receptors is a woman younger than 30 who had recovered from COVID-19.

The chain combines TRBV7-3 with TRBJ2-2; D might be TRBD1 (5 bases). In germline, CDR1 is SGHTA, CDR2 FQGTGA. The CDR3 is 15 residues long. V gave up 4 bases and J gave up 3 bases, with 12 bases separating them. Written as DNA, the CDR3 is TGTGCCAGCAGCTCCCAGGGATCCCACACCGGGGAGCTGTTTTTT. Translation: CASSSQGSHTGELFF.

The V gene is TRBV12-3 or TRBV12-4, the J gene TRBJ2-5, with TRBD1 matching 7 bases. V lost 1 base, J lost 5 bases, and 1 base stayed unmatched. The CDR3 runs 13 residues. The CDR3 coding sequence is TGTGCCAGCAGTTTAGTCAGGGGGGAGACCCAGTACTTC. This translates into CASSLVRGETQYF.

The chain is built from TRBV14 and TRBJ1-3; no reliable D call. This CDR3 has 14 residues. Deletions cut 3 bases from V and 4 bases from J, with 10 bases between. The germline V gene encodes CDR1 SGHDN and CDR2 FVKESK. CDR3 DNA: TGTGCCAGCAGCCATCGAGGGATAGGAAACACCATATATTTT. This gives the protein CASSHRGIGNTIYF.